The 2 T cell receptor beta chains in this list originate from one sample, sequenced in a study of CD4 and CD8 cells across lung adenocarcinoma regions. Each CDR3 protein gets one entry after TCRdb re-called the PCR reads with MiXCR. Of approximately 2,500 distinct CDR3 sequences in the sample, 40% to 60% were seen once. Specimen: CD4+ T cells from the center of a lung tumor. These receptors all stem from a female donor with lung adenocarcinoma. The CD4 and CD8 labels of this study may be unreliable.

This rearrangement joins TRBV5-1 to TRBJ2-3; TRBD2 agrees at 8 bases. This CDR3 is 16 amino acids long. With 0 bases clipped from V and 2 bases from J, the junction kept 5 bases outside the gene matches. The germline V gene has CDR1 SGHRS and CDR2 YFSETQ. CDR3 DNA sequence: TGCGCCAGCAGCTTGGATCCGGGAGGGCTCACAGATACGCAGTATTTT. Translation gives CASSLDPGGLTDTQYF.

A few counts support this clonotype. This rearrangement joins TRBV6-1 to TRBJ2-5; possibly TRBD1 for D (6 bases). The J call may be in error: the DNA end matches TRBJ2-7 better. The CDR3 sequence is 13 residues long. Germline V gives CDR1 MNHNS, CDR2 SASEGT. The CDR3: CASRGDRRYEQYF. The CDR3 coding sequence is TGTGCCAGCAGAGGAGACAGGCGCTACGAGCAGTACTTC.